Listed below are T cell receptor beta chains from one sample, sequenced in a study of CD8 T cells in ankylosing spondylitis. MiXCR, run by TCRdb on the 5' RACE reads, gives a single entry per CDR3 protein. The profile shows 130,000 or so distinct CDR3 sequences, 15% to 20% of them singletons. Sequenced input: blood, either unsorted or a sorted T cell fraction (not recorded which). The receptors here all came from a male donor with ankylosing spondylitis. The CDR3 runs from the conserved cysteine through the conserved F or W. A D gene is named only where the DNA matches it firmly. Not every row has a clone size; where given, it reads once, few, many or a size class.

j_call v_call d_call clone_size cdr3_nt cdr3_aa
TRBJ2-2 TRBV11-1 TRBD2 once TGTGCCAGCAGCTTAGTTTCATCGGCGGGAGGGCCCGCCGGGGAGCTGTTTTTT CASSLVSSAGGPAGELFF
TRBJ1-5 TRBV7-4 . . TGTGCCAGCAGCCGGGGTAGGGGCCGCAATCAGCCCCAGCATTTT CASSRGRGRNQPQHF
TRBJ2-1 TRBV4-1 . . TGCGCCAGCAGCCATATGGTCTACAATGAGCAGTTCTTC CASSHMVYNEQFF
TRBJ2-1 TRBV4-1 . . TGCGCCAGCAGCCAAGATAAAGAGCAGTTCTTC CASSQDKEQFF
TRBJ2-3 TRBV28 TRBD2 . TGTGCCAGCAGGGAAAGGCGGGGACTAGCGAGCACAGATACGCAGTATTTT CASRERRGLASTDTQYF
TRBJ1-6 TRBV7-9 TRBD1 . TGTGCCAGCAGGTCCCCGGGACAGAGAAAAAATTCACCCCTCCACTTT CASRSPGQRKNSPLHF
TRBJ2-5 TRBV27 TRBD2 . TGTGCCAGCAGTCTCCGACTAGCGGGAGACCGAGAGACCCAGTACTTC CASSLRLAGDRETQYF
TRBJ2-7 TRBV27 . . TGTGCCAGCAGTCACACGGGACGGGTGGTGAAGCAGTACTTC CASSHTGRVVKQYF
TRBJ2-3 TRBV4-1 TRBD2 . TGCGCCAGCAGCCAAGCCGGTAGCGGGAGCCCAGATACGCAGTATTTT CASSQAGSGSPDTQYF
TRBJ1-3 TRBV2 . few TGTGCCAGCAGTCGTGGCCAGAGAAACACCATATATTTT CASSRGQRNTIYF
TRBJ2-7 TRBV20-1 TRBD2 few TGCAGTACTAGCGGGAGATCATACGAGCAGTACTTC CSTSGRSYEQYF
TRBJ1-2 TRBV20-1 TRBD1 few TGCAGTGCTAGAAGGGACAGGGGGGAAGACTATGGCTACACCTTC CSARRDRGEDYGYTF
TRBJ2-5 TRBV5-1 TRBD2 few TGCGCCAGCAGCTCCCGAGGACTAGCGGGAGAGACCCAGTACTTC CASSSRGLAGETQYF
TRBJ1-1 TRBV12-3/TRBV12-4 . . TGTGCCAGCACCCAGGGCGCTGAAGCTTTCTTT CASTQGAEAFF
TRBJ1-1 TRBV12-3/TRBV12-4 . few TGTGCCAGCAGTTCCCAGGGAAGTACTGAAGCTTTCTTT CASSSQGSTEAFF
TRBJ2-3 TRBV24-1 TRBD2 . TGTGCCACCAGTGGACTAGCGGGAGCTCTGGGCACAGATACGCAGTATTTT CATSGLAGALGTDTQYF